This T cell receptor beta chain was captured in a study of T cell responses to AZD1222 COVID-19 vaccine (dated by TCRdb to the early 2020s). Regarding the study in general: AZD1222 recipients given second doses at about 4 weeks or at about 12 weeks were pooled, since spike-specific TCR depth and breadth were not found to differ between the two schedules. A total of approximately 230 trial participants underwent TCR sequencing, of whom about 200 received two doses of AZD1222 and about 25 received two doses of the MenACWY control vaccine. Trial participants were enrolled by age into subgroups of 18-55, 56-69 and 70-plus years, and around 150, 29 and 61 TCR-sequenced participants, respectively, were included in these subgroups. What the work shows at the level of the full study, not this receptor alone: The whole spike protein was spanned by vaccine-associated CD4 TCRs, and dominant responses were seen in regions 160-218 and 743-854. Epitopes outside the regions mutated in the B.1.351 and B.1.1.7 variants were reportedly recognized by nearly half of the unique spike-specific TCRs. No day 14 peak-response samples were available, so repertoires were characterized only after the peak T cell response. Only six or seven AZD1222 recipients were SARS-CoV-2 seropositive at baseline, limiting conclusions about previously exposed vaccinees. Spike-specific TCR breadth and depth rose significantly after two AZD1222 doses compared with day 0 and with MenACWY recipients. Most participants were white British and females outnumbered males, and the authors suggested that clonal diversity may have been underestimated. The 56-69-year group was small, and its depth increase did not reach significance, likely because of low power.

The CDR3 regions of human TCRbeta chains were analyzed by immunosequencing. Regarding the original processing steps: Repertoire TCRs were checked for matches against a reference library of SARS-CoV-2-specific TCRs that had been generated using the MIRA antigen-specificity platform. Breadth meant the fraction of unique TCRs that were SARS-CoV-2-associated, whereas depth meant the fraction of total T cells that were SARS-CoV-2-associated. Using the MIRA data, each spike-specific TCR was assigned both to the spike region to which the TCR was reactive and to a CD4 or CD8 class. Log10-transformed breadth and depth values were compared by one-way ANOVA with Sidak's multiple comparisons tests. TCRdb stores this immuneACCESS table with in-frame sequences only. Part of the clones is absent; in the studies checked, under half of the shortfall reflects unresolved V genes, and no reason is known for the rest. For V, J and clone size, that table is used; D and trimming come from the DNA. The sample data list about 92,000 clones, and around 90% of these were observed just once. Over 20% of the sample is in the top ten clones.

The germline V gene gives CDR1 as KGHSH and CDR2 as LQKENI. From the cysteine through the phenylalanine, the CDR3 covers 15 amino acids. Only CDR3 DNA remains: 45 bases, in frame from the first base. Cut back by 3 bases and 0 bases, the V and J ends lie 9 bases apart. The sample's time point, from its label and the paper: baseline before first vaccination. Samples from vaccinated people were obtained from the UK trials COV001 and COV002, which included a single-blind randomized controlled phase 2/3 trial of AZD1222 (ChAdOx1 nCoV-19) in healthy adults. For TCRbeta chain sequencing, PBMC samples were collected from trial participants at day 0 and at day 28 after the second dose. Details on this clone: Its antigen is unknown. Per-base qualities were not stored, and no clone one base away is much larger.

Sequenced here: peripheral blood, sampled on day 0 of AZD1222 vaccination. This chain is built from TRBV18 and TRBJ1-3; no D segment can be confidently identified. The receptor's source is an adult in good health. The CDR3 sequence is CASSPDGGSGNTIYF. The nucleotides are TGTGCCAGCTCACCCGACGGAGGCTCTGGAAACACCATATATTTT.